What follows are 10 T cell receptor beta chains derived from one specimen sequenced in a study of T cells in severe cutaneous drug reactions. Carbamazepine had induced Stevens-Johnson syndrome or toxic epidermal necrolysis in the sequenced donors. Bulk and single-cell libraries used iRepertoire multiplex PCR with TCR subtype-specific primers. TCRdb re-called the multiplex PCR reads; one entry per CDR3 protein, DNA not given. Here the sample table reports over 7,000 distinct CDR3 sequences. The sample consisted of cells from a skin blister. These TCRs come from a human donor with a severe cutaneous adverse drug reaction.

This sequence joins TRBV4-1 and TRBJ2-7; TCRdb outputs TRBD2, but without DNA this stays unchecked. Germline CDR1 MGHRA, CDR2 YSYEKL. The CDR3 totals 17 residues. CDR3 protein: CASSQDPSSGRRVERYF.

CDR3 amino acids: CASSPPVSGNTIYF. The chain employs TRBV18 and TRBJ1-3. The germline gives CDR1 KGHSH, CDR2 LQKENI. The CDR3 loop spans 14 amino acids.

This chain connects TRBV6-2 or TRBV6-3 to TRBJ2-3; with no DNA, the TCRdb D assignment of TRBD1 cannot be verified. The germline gives CDR1 MNHEY, CDR2 SVGEGT. The CDR3 runs to 15 residues. This chain's CDR3 is CASSPGQTSTDTQYF.

The chain has TRBV6-6 and TRBJ1-3; TCRdb's D call, TRBD1, is unchecked because there is no DNA. The V gene's germline CDR1 is MNHNY and CDR2 SVGAGI (reference sequence). This CDR3 comprises 12 residues. The CDR3 spells CASTLSGNTIYF.

This rearrangement joins TRBV28 to TRBJ2-1; TCRdb reports TRBD2, a call that lacks DNA to check it against. Per germline, CDR1 MDHEN and CDR2 SYDVKM. This CDR3 is built from 12 residues. CDR3 in amino acids: CASSLGLSEQFF.

The CDR3 here is CATSGNTDTQYF. This chain joins TRBV24-1 and TRBJ2-3. Per germline, CDR1 KGHDR and CDR2 SFDVKD. This CDR3 is built from 12 residues.

The chain is built from TRBV27 and TRBJ2-1; the D gene TCRdb calls, TRBD1, cannot be checked with no DNA. The CDR3 loop spans 15 amino acids. Germline assignment: CDR1 MNHEY and CDR2 SMNVEV (reference sequence). CDR3 protein: CASSSLGTAGNEQFF.

The chain recombines TRBV13 with TRBJ2-4; TCRdb selects TRBD1, and the lack of DNA leaves this call unchecked. Per the germline V gene, CDR1 is PRHDT and CDR2 is FYEKMQ (reference sequence). CDR3 length: 15 amino acids. This CDR3 is CASSGEGTSKNIQYF.

The V gene is TRBV20-1, the J gene TRBJ1-6. The CDR3 is 13 amino acids. The germline gives CDR1 DFQATT, CDR2 SNEGSKA (reference sequence). The chain's CDR3 is CSAGDGYNSPLHF.

Here the CDR3 reads CASSPRGVHEQYF. The chain couples TRBV18 to TRBJ2-7. Germline assignment: CDR1 KGHSH and CDR2 LQKENI. This CDR3 is built from 13 residues.